One sample yielded the 27 T cell receptor beta chains listed below, sequenced in a study of shared clonotypes between healthy human individuals. This table comes from immunoSEQ multiplex PCR, and its TCRdb copy is limited to in-frame clones, with some not included. The sample shows 1.5 million to 2.5 million clones, 85% to 95% of them seen only once. As defined, naive CD8 cells were CD45RO-negative and positively selected for CCR7, with terminally differentiated effector memory CD45RA+ cells excluded. The sample was naive CD8+ T cells sorted from blood. Every receptor here comes from a man aged 18 to 29 in good health.

This clone was recorded only once. The chain recombines TRBV5-6 with TRBJ2-7, with D tentatively TRBD1 (6 bases). The CDR3 is 17 amino acids. V lost 4 bases to trimming and J lost 2 bases, with 22 bases between them. Germline loops: CDR1 SGHDT, CDR2 YYEEEE. Written as DNA, the CDR3 is TGTGCCAGCAGCGGAAACCGGGACACCGAATCCGCCTACGAGCAGTACTTC. Translating gives CASSGNRDTESAYEQYF.

J is TRBJ2-3 and V is TRBV4-1; tentative D call: TRBD2 (5 bases). This CDR3 has 16 residues. Between the trimmed V and J ends, which lost 0 bases and 4 bases, there was a span of 14 bases. CDR1 is MGHRA and CDR2 is YSYEKL in the germline V gene. This chain's CDR3 is CASSQDFGGFPDTQYF. The CDR3 DNA reads as TGCGCCAGCAGCCAAGATTTTGGCGGGTTCCCAGATACGCAGTATTTT.

V usage is TRBV27 and J usage is TRBJ1-2; no reliable D call. Germline V gives CDR1 MNHEY, CDR2 SMNVEV (reference sequence). V dropped 7 bases and J dropped 1 base, with 13 bases sitting between them. The CDR3 is 14 residues long. The CDR3, as DNA: TGTGCCAGCAATCTGGACGGAAGTAACTATGGCTACACCTTC. Translation gives CASNLDGSNYGYTF.

This chain joins TRBV19 and TRBJ1-1; D not certain. V lost 6 bases and J lost 4, with 12 bases in between. Germline CDR1 and CDR2: LNHDA and SQIVND (reference sequence). The CDR3 is 13 residues long. CDR3 DNA sequence: TGTGCCAGTAGGGGCGCGGGGATCACTGAAGCTTTCTTT. Translation: CASRGAGITEAFF.

The chain carries TRBV9 and TRBJ2-7; TRBD2 matches 9 bases. The CDR3 is 16 residues long. Germline V gene data show CDR1 as SGDLS and CDR2 as YYNGEE. V lost 3 bases, J lost 2 bases, and 9 bases stayed unmatched. In DNA, the CDR3 is TGTGCCAGCAGCGGGGAGGCTGGCGGGGGGGCCTACGAGCAGTACTTC. Translation: CASSGEAGGGAYEQYF. Based on the CDR3 plus reference TRBV9 and TRBJ2-7, the full variable domain is DSGVTQTPKHLITATGQRVTLRCSPRSGDLSVYWYQQSLDQGLQFLIQYYNGEERAKGNILERFSAQQFPDLHSELNLSSLELGDSALYFCASSGEAGGGAYEQYFGPGTRLTVT.

The CDR3 DNA follows: TGTGCCAGCAGCGCGGACGCTGGAAATGAGCAGTTCTTC. The encoded protein is CASSADAGNEQFF. This rearrangement joins TRBV7-9 to TRBJ2-1; no definite D call. V lost 5 bases and J 7 bases, leaving 12 bases between the germline ends. The CDR3 has 13 amino acids. Germline loops: CDR1 SEHNR, CDR2 FQNEAQ (reference sequence).

V usage is TRBV6-5 and J usage is TRBJ2-5; D remains unclear. This CDR3 has 13 amino acids. The V gene lost 2 bases and the J gene lost 5 bases, with 9 bases spanning the gap. Germline assignment: CDR1 MNHEY and CDR2 SVGAGI. The CDR3 here is CASSYGVEETQYF. CDR3 bases: TGTGCCAGCAGTTACGGGGTGGAGGAGACCCAGTACTTC.

The chain uses TRBV7-9 and TRBJ1-1; D is uncertain. Germline CDR1 reads SEHNR; CDR2 reads FQNEAQ (reference sequence). The length of the CDR3 is 15 residues. Trimming left V 1 base short and J 1 base short, with 10 bases between. CDR3 nucleotides: TGTGCCAGCAGCTTAGTTGTCCTACCGAACACTGAAGCTTTCTTT. This gives the protein CASSLVVLPNTEAFF. The variable domain in full, with the rest retrieved from reference TRBV7-9 and TRBJ1-1, is DTGVSQNPRHKITKRGQNVTFRCDPISEHNRLYWYRQTLGQGPEFLTYFQNEAQLEKSRLLSDRFSAERPKGSFSTLEIQRTEQGDSAMYLCASSLVVLPNTEAFFGQGTRLTVV.

The rearrangement links TRBV11-2 to TRBJ2-3; 7 nucleotides line up with TRBD1. This CDR3 region has 18 residues. Germline CDR1 and CDR2: SGHAT and FQNNGV. Trimming at V came to 3 bases and at J to 0 bases, leaving 12 bases not matched to a gene. CDR3 bases: TGTGCCAGCAGCTTGCCCCCAGTTTGGACAGGTAGCACAGATACGCAGTATTTT. Its protein product is CASSLPPVWTGSTDTQYF.

In regard to this clone: The same CDR3 also results from other DNA sequences found in this sample. This sequence joins TRBV4-3 and TRBJ2-7; 9 bases agree with TRBD1. The CDR3 length is 13 residues. CDR1 and CDR2 from the germline V gene are LGHNA and YSLEER. V was pared by 3 bases and J by 5 bases, with 2 bases of the junction left unmatched. CDR3 in DNA: TGCGCCAGCAGCCAGGACAGGGGCCACGAGCAGTACTTC. This encodes CASSQDRGHEQYF.

As DNA, the CDR3 is TGTGCCAGCAGCCCTTCCGACGTATTGCGGGGGGACACAGATACGCAGTATTTT. This translates into CASSPSDVLRGDTDTQYF. The J gene is TRBJ2-3, the V gene TRBV11-2; 8 bases line up with TRBD2. V shed 5 bases and J 2 bases; nucleotides not matched to a gene: 15. The germline V gene encodes CDR1 SGHAT and CDR2 FQNNGV. The CDR3 contains 18 residues. The entire variable domain, with the rest obtained from reference TRBV11-2 and TRBJ2-3, is as follows: EAGVAQSPRYKIIEKRQSVAFWCNPISGHATLYWYQQILGQGPKLLIQFQNNGVVDDSQLPKDRFSAERLKGVDSTLKIQPAKLEDSAVYLCASSPSDVLRGDTDTQYFGPGTRLTVL.

The rearrangement uses TRBV27 and TRBJ1-2, with TRBD1 as a possible D gene (5 bases). Trimming pared 3 bases from V and 7 bases from J, leaving 15 bases between. The CDR3 covers 14 residues. CDR1 is MNHEY, CDR2 SMNVEV, per germline (reference sequence). CDR3 region: CASSFDSSQGGYTF. DNA for the CDR3: TGTGCCAGCAGTTTCGACAGCTCCCAGGGTGGCTACACCTTC.

The J gene is TRBJ2-1, the V gene TRBV4-3, with TRBD2 identical over 8 bases. This CDR3 is built from 18 residues. The V gene's germline CDR1 is LGHNA and CDR2 YSLEER. The J segment lost 0 bases and the V segment lost 0 bases, leaving 7 bases of the junction unmatched. The CDR3 is CASSQEWSSGPSYNEQFF. CDR3 bases: TGCGCCAGCAGCCAAGAGTGGTCTAGCGGGCCCTCCTACAATGAGCAGTTCTTC.

Comment on this clone: Other DNA variants within this sample encode the same CDR3. The gene calls are TRBV7-9 and TRBJ2-5; no clear D gene. Germline V lookup: CDR1 SEHNR, CDR2 FQNEAQ (reference sequence). The CDR3 length is 13 residues. Trimming shortened V by 3 bases and J by 2 bases, and 7 bases separated the two germline ends. The CDR3 is CASSFQGQETQYF. The CDR3 nucleotides read TGTGCCAGCAGCTTTCAAGGGCAAGAGACCCAGTACTTC.

This clone came up once. The genes are TRBV7-6 and TRBJ2-1; 8 bases align to TRBD1. Germline CDR1 is SGHVS and CDR2 is FNYEAQ. CDR3 length equals 13 residues. Losses at the gene ends were 8 bases for V and 3 bases for J; bases not matched to a gene: 3. The CDR3 DNA sequence: TGTGCCAGCGGTGGGACAGGCTACAATGAGCAGTTCTTC. Translating gives CASGGTGYNEQFF.

The chain has TRBV19 and TRBJ2-7; D remains unclear. Per germline, CDR1 LNHDA and CDR2 SQIVND (reference sequence). The V end lost 6 bases, the J end lost 4 bases, and 13 bases lay between the germline ends. The CDR3 covers 13 residues. The CDR3 loop is CASSILDGYEQYF. The DNA for the CDR3 is TGTGCCAGTAGCATCTTAGACGGATACGAGCAGTACTTC.

V is TRBV10-3 and J is TRBJ1-5; no firm D call. V lost 3 bases and J lost 3, with 12 bases in between. There are 15 residues in the CDR3. Per germline, CDR1 ENHRY and CDR2 SYGVKD. Written as DNA, the CDR3 is TGTGCCATCAGTGATGGTGGCGAGCCCAATCAGCCCCAGCATTTT. Translating gives CAISDGGEPNQPQHF.

The chain has TRBV9 and TRBJ1-1; D is unclear. V was pared by 1 base and J by 5 bases, with 9 bases between. Per germline, CDR1 SGDLS and CDR2 YYNGEE. The length of the CDR3 is 13 residues. The CDR3 DNA reads as TGTGCCAGCAGCGTAAGGGTTGGGACTGAAGCTTTCTTT. Residues: CASSVRVGTEAFF.

The CDR3 here is CASSLAVAGLNTEAFF. The CDR3 bases are TGCGCCAGCAGCTTGGCCGTAGCGGGTCTAAACACTGAAGCTTTCTTT. The V gene is TRBV5-1, the J gene TRBJ1-1; D ambiguous. The CDR3 sequence is 16 residues long. CDR1 is SGHRS, CDR2 YFSETQ, per germline. V was shortened by 0 bases and J by 2 bases, with 14 bases between the two germline ends. Full variable domain (remainder filled in from reference TRBV5-1 and TRBJ1-1): KAGVTQTPRYLIKTRGQQVTLSCSPISGHRSVSWYQQTPGQGLQFLFEYFSETQRNKGNFPGRFSGRQFSNSRSEMNVSTLELGDSALYLCASSLAVAGLNTEAFFGQGTRLTVV.

The rearrangement links TRBV30 to TRBJ2-5, with 12 nucleotides matching TRBD1. The CDR3 loop spans 15 amino acids. CDR1 and CDR2 (germline): GTSNPN, SVGIG (reference sequence). Trimming at V came to 2 bases and at J to 4 bases, leaving 5 bases not matched to a gene. CDR3: CAWSFGTGGLETQYF. The CDR3 coding sequence is TGTGCCTGGAGTTTCGGGACAGGGGGCCTAGAGACCCAGTACTTC.

This chain connects TRBV5-4 to TRBJ2-1; D ambiguous. There are 18 residues in the CDR3. Germline CDR1 is SGHNT and CDR2 is YYREEE (reference sequence). V lost 4 bases and J 4 bases, leaving 24 bases between the germline ends. The CDR3 bases are TGTGCCAGCAGCCCAGCCGCCTTGGGCAGACTGATTTACAATGAGCAGTTCTTC. As protein: CASSPAALGRLIYNEQFF. Full variable domain (rest looked up from reference TRBV5-4 and TRBJ2-1): ETGVTQSPTHLIKTRGQQVTLRCSSQSGHNTVSWYQQALGQGPQFIFQYYREEENGRGNFPPRFSGLQFPNYSSELNVNALELDDSALYLCASSPAALGRLIYNEQFFGPGTRLTVL.

The chain links TRBV9 to TRBJ2-1, with 11 bases matching TRBD2. CDR1 and CDR2 (germline): SGDLS, YYNGEE. There are 15 residues in the CDR3. The V and J ends lost 0 bases and 7 bases, in that order; junction bases with no gene match: 3. CDR3 sequence: CASSVVAGGLNEQFF. DNA for the CDR3: TGTGCCAGCAGCGTAGTAGCGGGGGGGCTGAATGAGCAGTTCTTC.

This chain uses TRBV7-9 with TRBJ2-3; 14 bases align to TRBD2. Germline V lookup: CDR1 SEHNR, CDR2 FQNEAQ (reference sequence). With 3 bases clipped from V and 9 bases from J, the junction kept 2 bases outside the gene matches. The CDR3 loop spans 14 amino acids. CDR3 amino acids: CASSFGLAGGTQYF. The CDR3 region has the DNA TGTGCCAGCAGCTTTGGACTAGCGGGAGGAACGCAGTATTTT. Drawing the rest from reference TRBV7-9 and TRBJ2-3, the complete variable domain is DTGVSQNPRHKITKRGQNVTFRCDPISEHNRLYWYRQTLGQGPEFLTYFQNEAQLEKSRLLSDRFSAERPKGSFSTLEIQRTEQGDSAMYLCASSFGLAGGTQYFGPGTRLTVL.

The J gene is TRBJ2-7, the V gene TRBV7-2; tentative D call: TRBD2 (5 bases). The CDR3 length is 14 residues. Germline values: CDR1 SGHTA, CDR2 FQGNSA. V was cut by 3 bases and J by 7 bases, with 16 bases left in between. As DNA, the CDR3 is TGTGCCAGCAGCTTCGGACTTACCCCGGGGGAGCAGTACTTC. Translation: CASSFGLTPGEQYF. The full variable domain, its missing parts supplied by reference TRBV7-2 and TRBJ2-7, is GAGVSQSPSNKVTEKGKDVELRCDPISGHTALYWYRQSLGQGLEFLIYFQGNSAPDKSGLPSDRFSAERTGGSVSTLTIQRTQQEDSAVYLCASSFGLTPGEQYFGPGTRLTVT.

V and J are TRBV19 and TRBJ2-7; perhaps TRBD2 as D (6 bases). This CDR3 comprises 13 residues. The V gene's germline CDR1 is LNHDA and CDR2 SQIVND (reference sequence). V lost 6 bases, J lost 5 bases, and 14 bases lay in between. As DNA, the CDR3 is TGTGCCAGTAGCCCCGGGGGTTTCCACGAGCAGTACTTC. Encoded protein: CASSPGGFHEQYF.

V gene TRBV23-1 combines with J gene TRBJ2-7; 9 nucleotides agree with TRBD2. TRBV23-1 falls under the ORF class, with uncertain function. After removal of 6 bases from V and 0 bases from J, the junction contained 9 bases not matched to a gene. This CDR3 spans 16 amino acids. The CDR3: CASRPLKREASYEQYF. The CDR3 region has the DNA TGCGCCAGCAGACCGTTAAAGCGGGAGGCCTCCTACGAGCAGTACTTC.

The rearrangement links TRBV25-1 to TRBJ2-1; D gene unclear. From germline, CDR1 is MGHDK and CDR2 SYGVNS. CDR3 length: 12 amino acids. V was trimmed by 2 bases and J by 10 bases, leaving 9 bases between them. Written as DNA, the CDR3 is TGTGCCAGCAGTGAAGGCCCCGAGGAGCAGTTCTTC. This sequence encodes CASSEGPEEQFF. Variable domain in full (rest from reference TRBV25-1 and TRBJ2-1): EADIYQTPRYLVIGTGKKITLECSQTMGHDKMYWYQQDPGMELHLIHYSYGVNSTEKGDLSSESTVSRIRTEHFPLTLESARPSHTSQYLCASSEGPEEQFFGPGTRLTVL.